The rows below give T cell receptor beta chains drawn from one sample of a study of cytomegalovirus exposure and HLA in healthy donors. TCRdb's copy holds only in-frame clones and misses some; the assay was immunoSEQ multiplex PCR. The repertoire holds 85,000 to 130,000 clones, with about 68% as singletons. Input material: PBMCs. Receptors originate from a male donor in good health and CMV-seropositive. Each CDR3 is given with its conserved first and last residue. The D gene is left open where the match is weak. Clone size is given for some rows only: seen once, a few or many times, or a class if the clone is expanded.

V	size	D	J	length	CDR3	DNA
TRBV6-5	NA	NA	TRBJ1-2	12	CASSGGAYGYTF	TGTGCCAGCAGTGGGGGGGCCTATGGCTACACCTTC
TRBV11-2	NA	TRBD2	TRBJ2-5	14	CASRGLAGKETQYF	TGTGCCAGCAGGGGACTAGCGGGGAAAGAGACCCAGTACTTC
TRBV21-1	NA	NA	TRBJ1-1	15	CASSKVGASDTEAFF	TGTGCCAGCAGCAAGGTAGGGGCGTCGGACACTGAAGCTTTCTTT
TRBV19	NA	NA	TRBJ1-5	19	CASSGHLGRPDPSNQPQHF	TGTGCCAGTAGTGGACACCTCGGACGGCCGGACCCTAGCAATCAGCCCCAGCATTTT
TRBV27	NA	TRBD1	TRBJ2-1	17	CASSLRLGQGPYNEQFF	TGTGCCAGCAGCTTGCGTCTTGGACAGGGCCCGTACAATGAGCAGTTCTTC
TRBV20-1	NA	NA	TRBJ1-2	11	CSAREPGGYTF	TGCAGTGCTAGAGAGCCGGGAGGCTACACCTTC
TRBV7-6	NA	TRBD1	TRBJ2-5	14	CASSPTGGRETQYF	TGTGCCAGCAGCCCGACAGGGGGGAGGGAGACCCAGTACTTC
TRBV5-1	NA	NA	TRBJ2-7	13	CASSLGKGGEQYF	TGCGCCAGCAGCTTGGGAAAAGGGGGAGAGCAGTACTTC
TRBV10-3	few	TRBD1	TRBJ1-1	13	CAIGQQGGTEAFF	TGTGCCATCGGCCAACAGGGGGGGACTGAAGCTTTCTTT
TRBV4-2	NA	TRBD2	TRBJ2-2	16	CASSQDPAGSTGELFF	TGTGCCAGCAGCCAAGATCCAGCGGGGTCCACCGGGGAGCTGTTTTTT
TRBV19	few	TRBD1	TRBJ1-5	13	CASSTQGYQPQHF	TGTGCCAGTAGTACACAGGGGTATCAGCCCCAGCATTTT
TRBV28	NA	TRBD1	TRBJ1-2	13	CASSLGQIYGYTF	TGTGCCAGCAGTTTGGGACAGATCTATGGCTACACCTTC
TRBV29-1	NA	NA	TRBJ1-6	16	CSVVRAGSSYNSPLHF	TGCAGCGTTGTTCGAGCGGGGAGCTCCTATAATTCACCCCTCCACTTT
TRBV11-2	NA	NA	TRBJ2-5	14	CASSPDLPGETQYF	TGTGCCAGCAGCCCGGACCTACCAGGGGAGACCCAGTACTTC
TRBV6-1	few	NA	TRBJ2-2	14	CASRRTENTGELFF	TGTGCCTCCCGGCGGACAGAGAACACCGGGGAGCTGTTTTTT
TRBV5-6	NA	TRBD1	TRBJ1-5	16	CASSSGTGAPWAPQHF	TGTGCCAGCAGCTCCGGGACAGGGGCCCCCTGGGCGCCCCAGCATTTT
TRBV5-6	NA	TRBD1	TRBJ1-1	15	CASSATQGGTTEAFF	TGTGCCAGCAGCGCAACACAGGGGGGGACGACTGAAGCTTTCTTT
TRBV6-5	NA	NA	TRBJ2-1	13	CASSYSARGEQFF	TGTGCCAGCAGTTATAGTGCCCGGGGTGAGCAGTTCTTC
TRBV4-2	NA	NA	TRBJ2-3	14	CASSQVGSTDTQYF	TGTGCCAGCAGCCAAGTTGGCAGCACAGATACGCAGTATTTT
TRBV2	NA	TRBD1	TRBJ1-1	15	CASSEGQGANREAFF	TGTGCCAGCAGTGAAGGGCAGGGGGCAAACCGTGAAGCTTTCTTT
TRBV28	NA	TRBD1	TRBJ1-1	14	CASSLGQLNTEAFF	TGTGCCAGCAGTTTGGGACAGTTGAACACTGAAGCTTTCTTT
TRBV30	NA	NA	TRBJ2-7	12	CAWKGDWDEQYF	TGTGCCTGGAAGGGGGATTGGGACGAGCAGTACTTC
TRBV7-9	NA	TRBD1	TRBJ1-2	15	CASTRPGQGAGGYTF	TGTGCCAGCACCAGACCCGGACAGGGGGCGGGCGGCTACACCTTC
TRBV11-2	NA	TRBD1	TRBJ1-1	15	CASSAQGYTNTEAFF	TGTGCCAGCAGCGCACAGGGGTATACGAACACTGAAGCTTTCTTT